This T cell receptor (beta chain) was observed in a study of OX40 agonist ivuxolimab in advanced cancers. The repertoire was sequenced with immunoSEQ multiplex PCR; TCRdb's copy has only in-frame clones and lacks some. The table shows tens of thousands of clones, with 70% to 85% occurring only once. Study findings and constraints: Among the least clonally expanded were partial responders at 0.1-3.0 mg/kg.

With 11 bases clipped from V and 1 base from J, the junction kept 7 bases outside the gene matches. The CDR3 contains 13 residues. CDR1 and CDR2 from the germline V gene are SNHLY and FYNNEI. This clone is a singleton in its sample. Its antigen is unidentified. V is TRBV2 and J is TRBJ2-7; 8 bases line up with TRBD1. This sequence originates from an adult with an advanced solid tumor such as melanoma, head and neck, liver or kidney cancer. The sequencing here drew on CD4+ or CD8+ T cells sorted from blood, taken in a trial of the OX40 agonist ivuxolimab. The CDR3 here is CAGQGAYSYEQYF. The CDR3 nucleotides are TGTGCCGGCCAGGGGGCTTATTCCTACGAGCAGTACTTC.